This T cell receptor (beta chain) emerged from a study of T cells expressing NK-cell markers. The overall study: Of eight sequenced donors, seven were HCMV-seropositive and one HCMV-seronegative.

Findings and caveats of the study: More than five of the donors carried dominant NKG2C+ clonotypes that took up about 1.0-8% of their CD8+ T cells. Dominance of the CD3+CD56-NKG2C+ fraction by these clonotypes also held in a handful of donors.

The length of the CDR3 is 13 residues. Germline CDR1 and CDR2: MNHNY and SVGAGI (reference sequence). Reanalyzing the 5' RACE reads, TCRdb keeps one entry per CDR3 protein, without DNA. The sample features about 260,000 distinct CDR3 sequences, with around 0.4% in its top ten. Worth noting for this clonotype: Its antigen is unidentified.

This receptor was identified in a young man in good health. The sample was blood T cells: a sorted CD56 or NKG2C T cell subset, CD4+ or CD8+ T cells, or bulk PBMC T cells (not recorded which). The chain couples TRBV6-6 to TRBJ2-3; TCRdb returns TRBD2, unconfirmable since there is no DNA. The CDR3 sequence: CASVAGSTDTQYF.